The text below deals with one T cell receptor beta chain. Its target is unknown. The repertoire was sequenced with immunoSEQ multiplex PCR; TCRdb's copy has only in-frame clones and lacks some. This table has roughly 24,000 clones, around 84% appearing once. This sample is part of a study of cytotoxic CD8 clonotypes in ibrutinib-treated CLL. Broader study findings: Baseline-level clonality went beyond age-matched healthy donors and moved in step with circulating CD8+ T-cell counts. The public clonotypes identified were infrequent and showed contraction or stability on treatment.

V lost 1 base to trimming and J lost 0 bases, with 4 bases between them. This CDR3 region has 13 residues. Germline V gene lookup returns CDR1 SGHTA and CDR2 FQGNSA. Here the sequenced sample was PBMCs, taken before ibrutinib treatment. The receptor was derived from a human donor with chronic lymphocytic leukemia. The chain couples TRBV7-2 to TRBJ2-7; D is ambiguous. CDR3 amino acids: CASSLEVSYEQYF. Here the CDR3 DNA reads TGTGCCAGCAGCTTAGAAGTCTCCTACGAGCAGTACTTC.